Below, 15 T cell receptor beta chains from the same sample are listed, as sequenced in a study of cytomegalovirus exposure and HLA in healthy donors listed by TCRdb under 2017. The method behind the library was the immunoSEQ multiplex PCR assay. For the multiplex PCR, a mixture combining 60 forward primers for TCR Vbeta segments and 13 reverse primers for TCR Jbeta segments was used. As stored in TCRdb, this immuneACCESS dataset retains in-frame rearrangements with V and J assigned. A fraction of the clones does not appear; measured against another copy, unresolved V genes explain less than half of the discrepancy, and the remainder lacks a known reason. The sample has fewer than 200,000 clones on record, approximately 81% of them singletons. Around 2.2% of the sample is in the top ten clones. The source material was PBMCs. The receptors were sampled from a woman aged 25 to 45 in good health and CMV-seronegative.

The gene calls are TRBV18 and TRBJ1-5, with D unresolved. This CDR3 comprises 15 residues. Trimming took 3 bases from V and 5 from J, leaving 14 bases between them. Germline assignment: CDR1 KGHSH and CDR2 LQKENI. The CDR3 spells CASSPVGYGDQPQHF. CDR3 nucleotide sequence: TGTGCCAGCTCACCGGTGGGCTATGGCGATCAGCCCCAGCATTTT.

The chain employs TRBV6-4 and TRBJ2-7, with unresolved D. CDR1 and CDR2 (germline): MRHNA, SNTAGT. V lost 1 base and J lost 6, with 10 bases in between. CDR3 size: 13 residues. The CDR3 sequence: CASSDFVGGEQYF. CDR3 DNA sequence: TGTGCCAGCAGTGACTTTGTCGGCGGCGAGCAGTACTTC.

Remarks on this clone: This sample also contains other DNA sequences that code for the same CDR3. V gene TRBV30 combines with J gene TRBJ1-1; perhaps TRBD1 as D (5 bases). The V end lost 8 bases, the J end lost 3 bases, and 28 bases lay between the germline ends. CDR1 and CDR2 from the germline V gene are GTSNPN and SVGIG (reference sequence). This CDR3 contains 17 residues. CDR3: CAQEPLYYRSPDTEAFF. CDR3 nucleotide sequence: TGTGCCCAAGAGCCCCTATATTACAGGAGCCCAGACACTGAAGCTTTCTTT.

In regard to this clone: Other nucleotide sequences in the sample specify the same CDR3. The chain employs TRBV18 and TRBJ2-2, with 8 bases fitting TRBD1. After removal of 5 bases from V and 0 bases from J, the junction contained 5 bases not matched to a gene. The CDR3 extends over 16 amino acids. Germline lookup yields CDR1 KGHSH and CDR2 LQKENI. The CDR3 region is CASSSQGASNTGELFF. For the CDR3, the DNA is TGTGCCAGCTCATCGCAGGGGGCCTCGAACACCGGGGAGCTGTTTTTT.

The chain links TRBV11-2 to TRBJ2-7; no definite D call. The CDR3 runs to 17 residues. With 0 bases removed from V and 2 bases from J, the gap between germline ends came to 17 bases. CDR1 and CDR2 (germline): SGHAT, FQNNGV. The CDR3, as DNA: TGTGCCAGCAGCTTAGAACCCCCTCTGGTAGGAGCCTACGAGCAGTACTTC. Residues: CASSLEPPLVGAYEQYF. The entire variable domain, with the rest obtained from reference TRBV11-2 and TRBJ2-7, is as follows: EAGVAQSPRYKIIEKRQSVAFWCNPISGHATLYWYQQILGQGPKLLIQFQNNGVVDDSQLPKDRFSAERLKGVDSTLKIQPAKLEDSAVYLCASSLEPPLVGAYEQYFGPGTRLTVT.

This clone occurred once. The V gene is TRBV27, the J gene TRBJ2-7; a weak D match, TRBD2 (6 bases). From germline, CDR1 is MNHEY and CDR2 SMNVEV (reference sequence). The CDR3 totals 13 residues. V lost 5 bases and J 2 bases, leaving 10 bases between the germline ends. This CDR3 reads CASSPGLTYEQYF. Written as DNA, the CDR3 is TGTGCCAGCAGTCCGGGACTTACCTACGAGCAGTACTTC.

The rearrangement links TRBV14 to TRBJ2-1, with TRBD1 matching 9 bases. Germline trimming cut 1 base from V and 10 bases from J; bases unmatched to any gene: 5. Germline CDR1 and CDR2: SGHDN and FVKESK. This CDR3 is built from 14 residues. The CDR3 DNA is TGTGCCAGCAGCCAAGTCCGACAGGGGGGCGAGCAGTTCTTC. Translating it yields CASSQVRQGGEQFF.

This chain joins TRBV11-2 and TRBJ1-1; D may be TRBD1 (5 bases). V was clipped by 5 bases and J by 5 bases, with 15 bases between them. CDR1 is SGHAT, CDR2 FQNNGV, per germline. The CDR3 is 14 residues long. CDR3 sequence (DNA): TGTGCCAGCAGCCGCAACGGGGGTACAACTGAAGCTTTCTTT. It translates to CASSRNGGTTEAFF. Looking up the rest from reference TRBV11-2 and TRBJ1-1 gives the full variable domain: EAGVAQSPRYKIIEKRQSVAFWCNPISGHATLYWYQQILGQGPKLLIQFQNNGVVDDSQLPKDRFSAERLKGVDSTLKIQPAKLEDSAVYLCASSRNGGTTEAFFGQGTRLTVV.

The rearrangement joins TRBV28 to TRBJ2-2; 11 bases line up with TRBD1. Germline-derived CDR1 and CDR2 are MDHEN and SYDVKM. This CDR3 is built from 15 residues. After removal of 6 bases from V and 6 bases from J, the junction contained 6 bases not matched to a gene. The CDR3 DNA reads TGTGCCAGCAGAAGGACAGGGGGCGTCTCCGGGGAGCTGTTTTTT. This gives the protein CASRRTGGVSGELFF. Complete variable domain (other parts from reference TRBV28 and TRBJ2-2): DVKVTQSSRYLVKRTGEKVFLECVQDMDHENMFWYRQDPGLGLRLIYFSYDVKMKEKGDIPEGYSVSREKKERFSLILESASTNQTSMYLCASRRTGGVSGELFFGEGSRLTVL.

The chain uses TRBV30 and TRBJ2-1; 11 nucleotides align to TRBD2. This CDR3 is built from 11 residues. Germline-derived CDR1 and CDR2 are GTSNPN and SVGIG (reference sequence). The V gene end was trimmed by 5 bases and the J gene end by 12 bases; junction bases not matched to a gene: 3. This chain's CDR3 is CAWGTSGRQFF. CDR3 coding DNA: TGTGCCTGGGGAACTAGCGGGAGGCAGTTCTTC.

V and J are TRBV6-5 and TRBJ2-7, with 8 bases identical to TRBD1. CDR1 and CDR2 from the germline V gene are MNHEY and SVGAGI. This CDR3 has 14 amino acids. J gave up 4 bases and V 0 bases, and 2 bases lay outside the gene matches. In nucleotides, the CDR3 is TGTGCCAGCAGTTACTCAGGACAGGGTTACGAGCAGTACTTC. It specifies CASSYSGQGYEQYF.

The V and J genes are TRBV28 and TRBJ1-3; tentatively, D is TRBD1 (6 bases). The CDR3 runs 14 residues. Germline lookup yields CDR1 MDHEN and CDR2 SYDVKM. Trimming shortened V by 6 bases and J by 4 bases, and 13 bases separated the two germline ends. CDR3 region: CASSIIGQGNTIYF. CDR3 in DNA: TGTGCCAGCAGCATTATTGGACAGGGAAACACCATATATTTT.

V and J are TRBV30 and TRBJ1-2, with D possibly matching TRBD1 (6 bases). Per germline, CDR1 GTSNPN and CDR2 SVGIG (reference sequence). The CDR3 has 13 residues. Trimming cost V 7 bases and J 0 bases, with 12 bases left between them. CDR3 coding DNA: TGTGCCTACGGGGGGGCGCCTAACTATGGCTACACCTTC. As protein: CAYGGAPNYGYTF. Variable domain in full (rest from reference TRBV30 and TRBJ1-2): SQTIHQWPATLVQPVGSPLSLECTVEGTSNPNLYWYRQAAGRGLQLLFYSVGIGQISSEVPQNLSASRPQDRQFILSSKKLLLSDSGFYLCAYGGAPNYGYTFGSGTRLTVV.

The V call is TRBV7-9, the J call TRBJ2-7; the D gene is possibly TRBD2 (5 bases). CDR3 length: 14 amino acids. The V and J ends lost 5 bases and 3 bases respectively, with 14 bases between them. The V gene's germline CDR1 is SEHNR and CDR2 FQNEAQ (reference sequence). The CDR3, as DNA: TGTGCCAGCAGCCAACCAGGACTGGTCTACGAGCAGTACTTC. It is translated as CASSQPGLVYEQYF. The full variable domain, with the rest looked up from reference TRBV7-9 and TRBJ2-7, is DTGVSQNPRHKITKRGQNVTFRCDPISEHNRLYWYRQTLGQGPEFLTYFQNEAQLEKSRLLSDRFSAERPKGSFSTLEIQRTEQGDSAMYLCASSQPGLVYEQYFGPGTRLTVT.

V is TRBV30 and J is TRBJ2-5; 8 bases are a match to TRBD1. The CDR3 spans 14 residues. The V segment lost 4 bases and the J segment 7 bases; nucleotides outside the gene matches: 11. CDR1 and CDR2 (germline): GTSNPN, SVGIG (reference sequence). The CDR3 spells CAWTYSGQAGTQYF. In DNA, the CDR3 is TGTGCCTGGACGTACTCGGGACAGGCGGGGACCCAGTACTTC. Looking up the rest from reference TRBV30 and TRBJ2-5 gives the full variable domain: SQTIHQWPATLVQPVGSPLSLECTVEGTSNPNLYWYRQAAGRGLQLLFYSVGIGQISSEVPQNLSASRPQDRQFILSSKKLLLSDSGFYLCAWTYSGQAGTQYFGPGTRLLVL.